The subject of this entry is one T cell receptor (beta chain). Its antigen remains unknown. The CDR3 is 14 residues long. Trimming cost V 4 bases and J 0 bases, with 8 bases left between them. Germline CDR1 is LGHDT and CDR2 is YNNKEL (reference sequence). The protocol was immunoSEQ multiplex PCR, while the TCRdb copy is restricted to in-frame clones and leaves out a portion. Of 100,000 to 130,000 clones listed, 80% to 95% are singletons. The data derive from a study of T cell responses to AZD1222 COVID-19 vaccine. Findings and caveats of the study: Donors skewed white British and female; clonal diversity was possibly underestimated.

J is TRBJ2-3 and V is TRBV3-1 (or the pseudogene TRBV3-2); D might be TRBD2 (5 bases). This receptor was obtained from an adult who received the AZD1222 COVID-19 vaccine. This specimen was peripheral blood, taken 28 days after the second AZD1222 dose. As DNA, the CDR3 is TGTGCCAGCAGCCTAGCGTTCAGCACAGATACGCAGTATTTT. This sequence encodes CASSLAFSTDTQYF.